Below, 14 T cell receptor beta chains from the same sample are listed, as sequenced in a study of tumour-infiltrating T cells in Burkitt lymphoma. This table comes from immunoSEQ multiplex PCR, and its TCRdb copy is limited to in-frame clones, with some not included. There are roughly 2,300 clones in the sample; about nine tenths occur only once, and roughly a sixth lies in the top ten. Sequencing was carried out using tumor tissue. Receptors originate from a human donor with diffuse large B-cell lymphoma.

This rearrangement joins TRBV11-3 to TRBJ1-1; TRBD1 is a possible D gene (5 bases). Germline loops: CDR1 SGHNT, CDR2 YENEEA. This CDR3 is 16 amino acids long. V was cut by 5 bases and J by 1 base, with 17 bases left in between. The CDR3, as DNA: TGTGCCAGCAGCGAGGCAGGGAGGCAGGGGAACACTGAAGCTTTCTTT. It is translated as CASSEAGRQGNTEAFF.

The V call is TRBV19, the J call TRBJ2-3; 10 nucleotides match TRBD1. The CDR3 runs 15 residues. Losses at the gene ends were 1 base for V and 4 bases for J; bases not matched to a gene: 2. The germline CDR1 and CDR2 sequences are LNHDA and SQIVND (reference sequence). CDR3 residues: CASSIGTGGADTQYF. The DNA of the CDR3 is TGTGCCAGTAGTATAGGGACAGGGGGGGCAGATACGCAGTATTTT. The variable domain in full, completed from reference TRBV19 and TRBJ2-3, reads DGGITQSPKYLFRKEGQNVTLSCEQNLNHDAMYWYRQDPGQGLRLIYYSQIVNDFQKGDIAEGYSVSREKKESFPLTVTSAQKNPTAFYLCASSIGTGGADTQYFGPGTRLTVL.

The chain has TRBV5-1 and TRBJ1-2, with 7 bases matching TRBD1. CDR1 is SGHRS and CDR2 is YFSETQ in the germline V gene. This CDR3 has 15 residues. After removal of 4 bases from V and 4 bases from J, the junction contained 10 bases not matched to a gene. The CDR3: CASSATGTDTYGYTF. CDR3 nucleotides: TGCGCCAGCAGCGCGACCGGGACAGACACCTATGGCTACACCTTC.

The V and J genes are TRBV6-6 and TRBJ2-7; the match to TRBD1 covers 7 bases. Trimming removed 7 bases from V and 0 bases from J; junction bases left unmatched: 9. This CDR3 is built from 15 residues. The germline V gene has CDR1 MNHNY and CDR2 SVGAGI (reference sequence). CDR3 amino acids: CASTPGDSDSYEQYF. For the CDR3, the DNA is TGTGCCAGCACACCAGGGGACAGCGACTCCTACGAGCAGTACTTC.

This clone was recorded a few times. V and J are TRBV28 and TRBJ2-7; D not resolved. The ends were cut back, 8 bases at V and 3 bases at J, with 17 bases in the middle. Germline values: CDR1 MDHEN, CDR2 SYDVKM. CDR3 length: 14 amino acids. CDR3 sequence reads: CASGNGWDHYEQYF. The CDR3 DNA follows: TGTGCCAGCGGCAACGGATGGGATCACTACGAGCAGTACTTC.

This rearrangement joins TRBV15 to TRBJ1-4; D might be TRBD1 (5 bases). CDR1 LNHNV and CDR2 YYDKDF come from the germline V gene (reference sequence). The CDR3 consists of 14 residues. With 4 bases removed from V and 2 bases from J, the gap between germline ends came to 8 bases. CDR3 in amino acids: CATSMTVTNEKLFF. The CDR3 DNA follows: TGTGCCACCAGCATGACAGTTACTAATGAAAAACTGTTTTTT. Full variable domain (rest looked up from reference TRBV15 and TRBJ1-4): DAMVIQNPRYQVTQFGKPVTLSCSQTLNHNVMYWYQQKSSQAPKLLFHYYDKDFNNEADTPDNFQSRRPNTSFCFLDIRSPGLGDTAMYLCATSMTVTNEKLFFGSGTQLSVL.

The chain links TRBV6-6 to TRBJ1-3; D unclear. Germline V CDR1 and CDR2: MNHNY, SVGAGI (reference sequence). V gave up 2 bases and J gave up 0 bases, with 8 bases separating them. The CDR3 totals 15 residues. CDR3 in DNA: TGTGCCAGCAGTTACCCGGACCTCTCTGGAAACACCATATATTTT. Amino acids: CASSYPDLSGNTIYF.

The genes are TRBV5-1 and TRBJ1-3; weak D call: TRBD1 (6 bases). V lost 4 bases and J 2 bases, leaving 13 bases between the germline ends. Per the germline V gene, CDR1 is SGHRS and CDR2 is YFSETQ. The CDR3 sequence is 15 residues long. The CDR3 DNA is TGCGCCAGCAGCCAGTCGTGGGACACTGGAAACACCATATATTTT. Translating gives CASSQSWDTGNTIYF.

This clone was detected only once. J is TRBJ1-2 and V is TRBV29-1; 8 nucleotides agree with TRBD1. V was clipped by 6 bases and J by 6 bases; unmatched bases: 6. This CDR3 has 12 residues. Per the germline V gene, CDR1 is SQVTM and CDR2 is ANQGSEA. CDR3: CSVADRGDGYTF. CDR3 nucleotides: TGCAGCGTCGCAGACAGGGGAGATGGCTACACCTTC.

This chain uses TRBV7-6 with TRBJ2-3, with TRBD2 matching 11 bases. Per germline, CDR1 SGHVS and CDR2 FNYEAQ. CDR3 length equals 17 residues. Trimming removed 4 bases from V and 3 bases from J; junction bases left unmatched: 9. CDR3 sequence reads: CASSSSLLAGETDTQYF. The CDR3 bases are TGTGCCAGCAGCTCAAGCCTACTAGCGGGAGAAACAGATACGCAGTATTTT.

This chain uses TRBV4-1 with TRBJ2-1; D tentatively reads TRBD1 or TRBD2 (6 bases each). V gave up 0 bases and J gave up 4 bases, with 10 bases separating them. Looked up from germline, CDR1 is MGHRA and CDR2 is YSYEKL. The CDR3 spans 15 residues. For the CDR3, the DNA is TGCGCCAGCAGCCAAGATAGGAGGGGGTACAATGAGCAGTTCTTC. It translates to CASSQDRRGYNEQFF.

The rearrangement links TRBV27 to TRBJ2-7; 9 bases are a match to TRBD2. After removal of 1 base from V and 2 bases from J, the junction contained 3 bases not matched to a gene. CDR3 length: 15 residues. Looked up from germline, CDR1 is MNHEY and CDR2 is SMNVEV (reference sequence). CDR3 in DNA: TGTGCCAGCAGTTTATATCGACTAGCGGCCTACGAGCAGTACTTC. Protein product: CASSLYRLAAYEQYF.

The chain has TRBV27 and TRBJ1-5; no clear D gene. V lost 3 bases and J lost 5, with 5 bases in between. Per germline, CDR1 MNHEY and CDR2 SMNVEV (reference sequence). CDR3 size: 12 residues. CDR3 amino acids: CASSFLDQPQHF. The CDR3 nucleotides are TGTGCCAGCAGTTTTCTGGATCAGCCCCAGCATTTT.

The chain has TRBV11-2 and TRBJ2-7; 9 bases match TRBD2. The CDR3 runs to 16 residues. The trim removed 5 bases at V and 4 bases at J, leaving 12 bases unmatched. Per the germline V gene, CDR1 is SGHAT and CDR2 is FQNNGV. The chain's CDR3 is CASSRSSGNPIYEQYF. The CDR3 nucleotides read TGTGCCAGCAGCAGGTCTAGCGGGAATCCGATTTACGAGCAGTACTTC.